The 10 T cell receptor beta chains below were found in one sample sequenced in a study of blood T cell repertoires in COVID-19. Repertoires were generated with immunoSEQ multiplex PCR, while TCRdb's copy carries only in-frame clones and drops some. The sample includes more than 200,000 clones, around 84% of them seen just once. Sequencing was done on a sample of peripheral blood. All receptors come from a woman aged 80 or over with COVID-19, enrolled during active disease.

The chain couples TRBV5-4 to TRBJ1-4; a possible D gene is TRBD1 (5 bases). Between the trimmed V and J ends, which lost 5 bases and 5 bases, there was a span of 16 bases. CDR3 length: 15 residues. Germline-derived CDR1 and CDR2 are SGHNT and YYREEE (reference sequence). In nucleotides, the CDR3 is TGTGCCAGCAGACCATCGACAGTTCCCAATGAAAAACTGTTTTTT. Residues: CASRPSTVPNEKLFF.

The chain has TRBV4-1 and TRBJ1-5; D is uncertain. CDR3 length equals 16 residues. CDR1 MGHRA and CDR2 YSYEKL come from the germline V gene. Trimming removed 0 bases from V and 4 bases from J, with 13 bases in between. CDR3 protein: CASSQEAYHPNQPQHF. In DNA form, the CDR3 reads TGCGCCAGCAGCCAAGAAGCATACCACCCAAATCAGCCCCAGCATTTT.

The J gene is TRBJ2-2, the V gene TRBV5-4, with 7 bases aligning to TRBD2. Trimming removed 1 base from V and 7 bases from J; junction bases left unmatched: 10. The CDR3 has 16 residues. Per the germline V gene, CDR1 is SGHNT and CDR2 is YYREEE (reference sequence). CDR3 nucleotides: TGTGCCAGCAGCTTGCCCAGCGGGGAATATGGCGGGGAGCTGTTTTTT. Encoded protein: CASSLPSGEYGGELFF.

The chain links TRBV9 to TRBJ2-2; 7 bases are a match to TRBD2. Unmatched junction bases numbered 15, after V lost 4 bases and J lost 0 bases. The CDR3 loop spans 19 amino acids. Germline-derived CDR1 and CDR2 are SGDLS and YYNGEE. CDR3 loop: CASSFGGAGERANTGELFF. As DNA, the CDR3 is TGTGCCAGCAGCTTCGGAGGCGCGGGGGAGAGGGCGAACACCGGGGAGCTGTTTTTT.

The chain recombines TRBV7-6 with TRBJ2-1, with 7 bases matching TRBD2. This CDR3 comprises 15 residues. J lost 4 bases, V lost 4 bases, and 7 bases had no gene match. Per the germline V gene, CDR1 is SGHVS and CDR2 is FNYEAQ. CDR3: CASSSSGETYNEQFF. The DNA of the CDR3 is TGTGCCAGCAGCTCGAGCGGGGAGACTTACAATGAGCAGTTCTTC. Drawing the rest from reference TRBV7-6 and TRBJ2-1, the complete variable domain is GAGVSQSPRYKVTKRGQDVALRCDPISGHVSLYWYRQALGQGPEFLTYFNYEAQQDKSGLPNDRFSAERPEGSISTLTIQRTEQRDSAMYRCASSSSGETYNEQFFGPGTRLTVL.

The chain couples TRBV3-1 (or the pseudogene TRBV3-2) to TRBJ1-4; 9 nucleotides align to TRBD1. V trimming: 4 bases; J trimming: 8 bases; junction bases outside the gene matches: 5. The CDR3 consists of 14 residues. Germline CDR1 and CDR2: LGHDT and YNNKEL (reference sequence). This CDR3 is CASSLGQGREKLFF. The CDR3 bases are TGTGCCAGCAGCCTAGGACAGGGGAGAGAAAAACTGTTTTTT.

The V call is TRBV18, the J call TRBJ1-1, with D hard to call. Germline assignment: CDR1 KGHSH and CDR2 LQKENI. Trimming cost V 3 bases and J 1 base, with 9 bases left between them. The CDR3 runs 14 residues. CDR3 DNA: TGTGCCAGCTCACCGAGCCAGGCGAACACTGAAGCTTTCTTT. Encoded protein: CASSPSQANTEAFF.

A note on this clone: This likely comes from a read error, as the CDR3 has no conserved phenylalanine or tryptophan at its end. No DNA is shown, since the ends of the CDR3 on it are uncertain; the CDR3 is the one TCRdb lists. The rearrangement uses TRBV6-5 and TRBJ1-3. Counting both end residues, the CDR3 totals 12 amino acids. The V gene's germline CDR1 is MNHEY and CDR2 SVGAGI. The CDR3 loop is CASPSTGGTKYY.

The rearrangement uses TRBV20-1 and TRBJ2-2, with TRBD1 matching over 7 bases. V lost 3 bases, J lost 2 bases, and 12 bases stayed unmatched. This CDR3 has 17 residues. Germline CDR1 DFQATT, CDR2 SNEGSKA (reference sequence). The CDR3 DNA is TGCAGTGCTAGTGGGGCAGGGGGTCGGGGCAACACCGGGGAGCTGTTTTTT. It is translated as CSASGAGGRGNTGELFF.

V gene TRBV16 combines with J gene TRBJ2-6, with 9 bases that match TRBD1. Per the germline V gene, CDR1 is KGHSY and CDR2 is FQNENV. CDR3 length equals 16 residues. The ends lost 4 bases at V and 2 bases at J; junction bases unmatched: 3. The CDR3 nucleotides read TGTGCCAGCAGCCCACAGGGGGCAACTGGGGCCAACGTCCTGACTTTC. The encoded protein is CASSPQGATGANVLTF.